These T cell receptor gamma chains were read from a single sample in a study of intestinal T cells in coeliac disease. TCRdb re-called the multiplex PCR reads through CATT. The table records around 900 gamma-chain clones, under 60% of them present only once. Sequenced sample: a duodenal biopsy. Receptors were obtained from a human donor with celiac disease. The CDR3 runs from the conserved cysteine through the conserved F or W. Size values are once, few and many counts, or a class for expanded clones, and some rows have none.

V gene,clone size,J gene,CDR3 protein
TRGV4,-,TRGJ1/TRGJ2,CATWDGPVASDKKLF
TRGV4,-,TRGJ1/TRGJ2,CATWGWAGGYYKKLF
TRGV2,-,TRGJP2,CATWTGIGSSDWIKTF
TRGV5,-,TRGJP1,CATVGRIPGPQSHGWFKIF
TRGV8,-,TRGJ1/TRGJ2,CATWAYYKKLF
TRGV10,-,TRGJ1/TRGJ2,CAAWVAYYKKLF
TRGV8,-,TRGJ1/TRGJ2,CATWAPPPHKKLF
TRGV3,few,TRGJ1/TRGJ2,CATQGIYKKLF
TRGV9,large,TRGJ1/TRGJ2,CALWEVLKYKKLF
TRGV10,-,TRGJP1,CAAVGLLVYTTGWFKIF
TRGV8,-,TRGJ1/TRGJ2,CATWIDPPNYYKKLF
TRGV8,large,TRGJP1,CATWDTRRAGRFKIF
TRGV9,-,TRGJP,CALWEVKSWAKKVF
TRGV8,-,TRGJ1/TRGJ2,CATWDSPPNYYKKLF
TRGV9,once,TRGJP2,CACGRCRVNGGSDWIKTF
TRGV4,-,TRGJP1,CATWDISTKRPTGWFKIF
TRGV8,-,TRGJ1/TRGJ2,CAPGSRERIYYKKLF
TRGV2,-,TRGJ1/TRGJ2,CATWDGRYHIIDEKLF
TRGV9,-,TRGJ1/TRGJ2,CALWEVKLF
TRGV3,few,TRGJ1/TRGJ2,CATWDGPKTTNYYKKLF
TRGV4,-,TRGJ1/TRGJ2,CADLGRAEYKKLF
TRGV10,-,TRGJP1,CAAWDPIPTGWFKIF
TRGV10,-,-,CAAWTHTTGWFKVF
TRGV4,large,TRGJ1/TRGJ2,CATWDYYKKLF
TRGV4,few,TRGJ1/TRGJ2,CATWDGREYKKLF
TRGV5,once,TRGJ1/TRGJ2,CATWDRHRINKKLF
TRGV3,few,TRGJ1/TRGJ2,CATWDEGKKLF
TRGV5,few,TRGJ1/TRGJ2,CATWDRQDEKKLF
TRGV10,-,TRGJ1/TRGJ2,CAAWERQKLF
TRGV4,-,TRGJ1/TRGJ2,CATWDYYKKLF
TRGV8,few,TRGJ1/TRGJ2,CATWDRIPRIRYKKLF
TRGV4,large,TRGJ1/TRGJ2,CATWDGRGKLF
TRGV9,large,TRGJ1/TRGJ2,CALWEVHLLGYYKKLF
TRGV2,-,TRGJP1,CATWDGSCTGWFKIF
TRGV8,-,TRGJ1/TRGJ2,CATWDRPRLLFYYKKLF
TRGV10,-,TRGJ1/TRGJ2,CAAVGHPDYYKKLF
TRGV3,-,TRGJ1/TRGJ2,CATLGTGPLF
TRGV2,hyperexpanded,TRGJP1,CATWEQLVSGWFKIF
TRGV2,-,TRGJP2,CATGILSDWIKTF
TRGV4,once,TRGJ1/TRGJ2,CATWDGPGIIKKLF
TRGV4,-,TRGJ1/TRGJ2,CANLGCLGGYYKKLF
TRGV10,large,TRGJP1,CAAWDYGGTGWFKIF
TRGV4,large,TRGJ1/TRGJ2,CATWMELNLNYYKKLF
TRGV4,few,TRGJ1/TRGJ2,CATWDGPPSNYYKKLF
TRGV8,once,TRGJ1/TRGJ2,CATWPPPHKKLF
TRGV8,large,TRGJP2,CATWYSSDWIKTF
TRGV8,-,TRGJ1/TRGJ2,CATWDLGGGDKKLF
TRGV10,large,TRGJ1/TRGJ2,CAAWEDYYKKLF
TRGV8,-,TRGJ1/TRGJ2,CATWDRLNLRNYYKKLF
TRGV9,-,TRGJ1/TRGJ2,CAIVGGMGKLF
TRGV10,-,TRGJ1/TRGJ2,CAAWDLSLIDKKLF
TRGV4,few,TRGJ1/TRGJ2,CATWMELNLNYYKKLF
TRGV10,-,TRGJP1,CAAWGSNGGGWFKIF
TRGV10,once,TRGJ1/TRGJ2,CAAWESEKLF
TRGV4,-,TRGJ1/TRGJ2,CATGTGREYKKLF
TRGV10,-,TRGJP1,CAAWDRNGGVGFKIF
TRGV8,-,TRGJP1,CAPGSRNTTGWFKIF
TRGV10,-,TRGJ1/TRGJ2,CAAMGKAKLF
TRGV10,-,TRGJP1,CAAWDYPSYAGWFKIF